This T cell receptor beta chain comes out of a study of early T cells in non-severe SARS-CoV-2 infection. Molecules of cDNA were individually given unique molecular identifiers that were attached to them. MiXCR, run by TCRdb on the 5' RACE reads, gives a single entry per CDR3 protein. The table lists roughly 30,000 distinct CDR3 sequences, 4.5% to 5.5% of them singletons. This clonotype has more than one count but fewer than ten. Sample: whole blood. The TCR sequence derives from an adult who was a healthcare worker with PCR-confirmed SARS-CoV-2 infection or an uninfected control (not recorded which).

DNA of the CDR3: TGTGCCAGCAGTCGCTCCGGGACTAGCGGGAAGGTTGAGCAGTTCTTC. As protein: CASSRSGTSGKVEQFF. The V and J genes are TRBV7-9 and TRBJ2-1, with TRBD2 matching over 13 bases. This CDR3 contains 16 residues. Germline-derived CDR1 and CDR2 are SEHNR and FQNEAQ (reference sequence). V lost 6 bases, J lost 9 bases, and 11 bases stayed unmatched.